One sample yielded the 21 T cell receptor beta chains listed below, sequenced in a study of shared clonotypes between healthy human individuals. Measured with immunoSEQ multiplex PCR; TCRdb has only the in-frame clones, and not every one. In the table there are around 1,900,000 clones, just under 95% of which are singletons. Naive CD8 cells, CD45RO-negative and positively selected for CCR7, excluded terminally differentiated effector memory CD45RA+ cells. Sequenced material: naive CD8+ T cells from PBMCs. The source of these receptors is a man aged 18 to 30 in good health. Some clones in this sample may be carry-over from other donors' samples.

This chain connects TRBV10-3 to TRBJ1-5, with 8 positions matching TRBD1. CDR3 length: 14 residues. Trimming cost V 6 bases and J 4 bases; bases outside gene matches: 5. Germline CDR1 ENHRY, CDR2 SYGVKD. CDR3 DNA sequence: TGTGCCATCAGCCCGGACAGGGTTAATCAGCCCCAGCATTTT. Protein sequence: CAISPDRVNQPQHF.

The CDR3, as DNA: TGCGCCAGCAGTAAAAGACAGCCTACTAATGAAAAACTGTTTTTT. Its protein product is CASSKRQPTNEKLFF. The chain has TRBV5-1 and TRBJ1-4; a weak D match, TRBD1 (5 bases). The CDR3 consists of 15 residues. The germline V gene encodes CDR1 SGHRS and CDR2 YFSETQ. V was shortened by 5 bases and J by 2 bases, with 13 bases between the two germline ends.

The DNA for the CDR3 is TGTGCCAGCACCGGAGACAGGGAGGATGGCTACACCTTC. Its translation: CASTGDREDGYTF. The gene calls are TRBV11-2 and TRBJ1-2; 7 bases match TRBD1. The ends lost 7 bases at V and 6 bases at J; junction bases unmatched: 8. Germline CDR1 and CDR2: SGHAT and FQNNGV. The CDR3 totals 13 residues.

The chain carries TRBV6-5 and TRBJ2-5; unclear D gene. The last part of the DNA fits TRBJ2-7 better; the J call may be wrong. Germline-derived CDR1 and CDR2 are MNHEY and SVGAGI. CDR3 length: 13 amino acids. CDR3 region: CASGQLSSYEQYF. Here the CDR3 DNA reads TGTGCCAGTGGTCAGCTGAGCTCCTACGAGCAGTACTTC.

The chain carries TRBV9 and TRBJ2-7; 10 positions match TRBD2. V shed 4 bases and J 2 bases; nucleotides not matched to a gene: 12. This CDR3 is 17 amino acids long. The germline CDR1 and CDR2 sequences are SGDLS and YYNGEE. The CDR3 here is CASSPGLAGVPTYEQYF. CDR3 sequence (DNA): TGTGCCAGCAGCCCCGGCCTAGCGGGAGTTCCCACCTACGAGCAGTACTTC.

This clone was observed a few times. At the DNA level, this CDR3 is encoded by other sequences in the same sample as well. The chain employs TRBV6-5 and TRBJ1-1; the D is unclear. The CDR3 totals 12 residues. V dropped 5 bases and J dropped 1 base, with 5 bases sitting between them. The germline gives CDR1 MNHEY, CDR2 SVGAGI. CDR3: CASSVANTEAFF. The CDR3 nucleotides read TGTGCCAGCAGTGTAGCGAACACTGAAGCTTTCTTT.

The chain joins TRBV2 to TRBJ2-1; D gene unclear. V was pared by 2 bases and J by 2 bases, with 10 bases between. CDR3 length: 15 amino acids. CDR1 and CDR2 (germline): SNHLY, FYNNEI. The CDR3 region is CASSENLFPYNEQFF. The CDR3 DNA reads as TGTGCCAGCAGTGAAAACCTCTTTCCCTACAATGAGCAGTTCTTC.

The rearrangement joins TRBV15 to TRBJ2-2; a possible D gene is TRBD1 (6 bases). From germline, CDR1 is LNHNV and CDR2 YYDKDF (reference sequence). V dropped 1 base and J dropped 5 bases, with 17 bases sitting between them. The CDR3 is 17 residues long. The DNA of the CDR3 is TGTGCCACCAGCAGAGGGGCGACAGGTCGGGAAACCGGGGAGCTGTTTTTT. This codes for CATSRGATGRETGELFF.

In DNA, the CDR3 is TGTGCCAGCAGCTCGACGACAGGGTCGGACTACGAGCAGTACTTC. It yields the protein CASSSTTGSDYEQYF. The chain combines TRBV7-6 with TRBJ2-7, with 7 bases matching TRBD1. The V gene end was trimmed by 4 bases and the J gene end by 3 bases; junction bases not matched to a gene: 9. The germline V gene has CDR1 SGHVS and CDR2 FNYEAQ. The CDR3 contains 15 residues.

The rearrangement links TRBV4-1 to TRBJ2-2; D possibly uses TRBD1 or TRBD2 (5 bases each). Per the germline V gene, CDR1 is MGHRA and CDR2 is YSYEKL. V gave up 4 bases and J gave up 0 bases, with 12 bases separating them. The CDR3 runs to 16 residues. Written as DNA, the CDR3 is TGCGCCAGCAGCCGGGGACCGGTCGCGAACACCGGGGAGCTGTTTTTT. The encoded protein is CASSRGPVANTGELFF.

This clone was seen a single time. The rearrangement uses TRBV28 and TRBJ2-1, with 7 nucleotides matching TRBD2. J was trimmed by 6 bases and V by 6 bases; bases with no gene match: 8. The CDR3 is made up of 14 amino acids. Germline CDR1 and CDR2: MDHEN and SYDVKM. The CDR3 bases are TGTGCCAGCAGGGCCGGGACTATGACCAATGAGCAGTTCTTC. Protein: CASRAGTMTNEQFF.

The V and J genes are TRBV9 and TRBJ1-2, with 8 bases matching TRBD1. The CDR3 runs to 16 residues. The ends lost 5 bases at V and 4 bases at J; junction bases unmatched: 13. CDR1 and CDR2 (germline): SGDLS, YYNGEE. In DNA, the CDR3 is TGTGCCAGCAGTGGTCCCCGGGACAGGTTCTCCTATGGCTACACCTTC. Translating it yields CASSGPRDRFSYGYTF.

Regarding this clone: This CDR3 is also generated by other DNA sequences in the sample. This sequence joins TRBV6-5 and TRBJ1-4; D gene ambiguous. Germline CDR1 reads MNHEY; CDR2 reads SVGAGI. V was cut by 0 bases and J by 5 bases, with 7 bases left in between. The length of the CDR3 is 14 residues. The DNA of the CDR3 is TGTGCCAGCAGTTACTCAGGGCCAAATGAAAAACTGTTTTTT. This codes for CASSYSGPNEKLFF.

This chain joins TRBV7-2 and TRBJ2-7, with a tentative D call TRBD1 (5 bases). This CDR3 comprises 14 residues. Trimming removed 4 bases from V and 3 bases from J, with 13 bases in between. CDR1 is SGHTA and CDR2 is FQGNSA in the germline V gene. For the CDR3, the DNA is TGTGCCAGCAGCTCGGACCTTCAGGGCTACGAGCAGTACTTC. This sequence encodes CASSSDLQGYEQYF.

This chain uses TRBV5-3 with TRBJ1-1; D is perhaps TRBD1 (5 bases). TRBV5-3 carries the ORF label, with uncertain function. The CDR3 is 16 residues long. Trimming took 0 bases from V and 0 from J, leaving 12 bases between them. CDR3 sequence: CARSLGWDLMNTEAFF. In DNA form, the CDR3 reads TGTGCCAGAAGCTTGGGGTGGGACCTCATGAACACTGAAGCTTTCTTT.

A note on this clone: At one boundary the junction diverges from the germline segment, which might be a read error. The chain has TRBV4-1 and TRBJ2-5; D gene unclear. Germline V gene data show CDR1 as MGHRA and CDR2 as YSYEKL. The CDR3 totals 14 residues. CDR3 nucleotide sequence: TGCGCCAGCAGCCAAGATCCCAACCAGGAGACCCAGTACTTC. The encoded protein is CASSQDPNQETQYF.

The V and J genes are TRBV30 and TRBJ2-5; weak D call: TRBD1 (5 bases). Germline CDR1 reads GTSNPN; CDR2 reads SVGIG (reference sequence). This CDR3 region has 15 residues. Trimming took 5 bases from V and 3 from J, leaving 19 bases between them. This CDR3 is CAWSPAGIWEETQYF. CDR3 bases: TGTGCCTGGTCACCCGCAGGGATTTGGGAAGAGACCCAGTACTTC.

The gene calls are TRBV10-3 and TRBJ1-5; no clear D gene. The CDR3 is made up of 15 amino acids. Germline V gene data show CDR1 as ENHRY and CDR2 as SYGVKD. V lost 6 bases and J 0 bases, leaving 12 bases between the germline ends. The CDR3 region is CAIREDLFSNQPQHF. The CDR3 region has the DNA TGTGCCATCAGAGAGGACCTTTTTAGCAATCAGCCCCAGCATTTT.

This clone was found once. V is TRBV4-2 and J is TRBJ2-5; D gene unclear. The germline V gene has CDR1 LGHNA and CDR2 YNFKEQ. The CDR3 is 16 amino acids. V lost 0 bases and J 1 base, leaving 12 bases between the germline ends. The CDR3 sequence: CASSQDPRPPQETQYF. The CDR3 nucleotides read TGTGCCAGCAGCCAAGATCCGCGGCCGCCCCAAGAGACCCAGTACTTC.

The chain carries TRBV7-9 and TRBJ2-3; the D is unclear. V was pared by 9 bases and J by 2 bases, with 12 bases between. CDR1 and CDR2 from the germline V gene are SEHNR and FQNEAQ (reference sequence). CDR3 size: 13 residues. This chain's CDR3 is CASGRKTTDTQYF. In nucleotides, the CDR3 is TGTGCCAGTGGGCGGAAGACCACAGATACGCAGTATTTT. Full variable domain (remainder filled in from reference TRBV7-9 and TRBJ2-3): DTGVSQNPRHKITKRGQNVTFRCDPISEHNRLYWYRQTLGQGPEFLTYFQNEAQLEKSRLLSDRFSAERPKGSFSTLEIQRTEQGDSAMYLCASGRKTTDTQYFGPGTRLTVL.

The V and J genes are TRBV28 and TRBJ2-7; 9 bases line up with TRBD2. Germline V gene sequence: CDR1 MDHEN, CDR2 SYDVKM. The CDR3 consists of 15 residues. V trimming: 6 bases; J trimming: 6 bases; junction bases outside the gene matches: 12. CDR3 nucleotides: TGTGCCAGCAGCACCCGTCGCGGGAGGGCCGCCGAGCAGTACTTC. The encoded protein is CASSTRRGRAAEQYF.